This record concerns one T cell receptor (beta chain) sequence. Its specificity is not known. The isolated RNA, all of it, was reverse transcribed, so expressed TCRB transcripts were what got sequenced. Only in-frame clones appear in the TCRdb table, and some are missing; sequencing was by immunoSEQ multiplex PCR. The sample yields roughly 150,000 clones, approximately 10% seen once. The sample originates from a study of beta chain features in type 1 diabetes. V gave up 3 bases and J gave up 4 bases, with 15 bases separating them. CDR1 and CDR2 from the germline V gene are KGHSH and LQKENI. CDR3 length: 15 amino acids. Study conclusions and caveats: High TCR expression in some cells could lead to their over-representation in cDNA sequencing. Patients with type 1 diabetes carried fewer insertions and had more deletions at their VDJ junctions. The study found that naive, central memory and Treg TCRB repertoires appeared more similar in patients than in healthy donors. TCRB CDR3s from Type 1 diabetes patients were moderately but significantly shorter in all four CD4+ subsets.

The chain uses TRBV18 and TRBJ1-2; D might be TRBD1 (5 bases). The sequencing sample was made of central memory CD4+ T cells from blood. This clonotype was obtained from a woman in her 30s with type 1 diabetes. The CDR3 sequence is CASSPRGAGRYGYTF. CDR3 sequence (DNA): TGTGCCAGCTCACCTCGAGGGGCGGGACGCTATGGCTACACCTTC.